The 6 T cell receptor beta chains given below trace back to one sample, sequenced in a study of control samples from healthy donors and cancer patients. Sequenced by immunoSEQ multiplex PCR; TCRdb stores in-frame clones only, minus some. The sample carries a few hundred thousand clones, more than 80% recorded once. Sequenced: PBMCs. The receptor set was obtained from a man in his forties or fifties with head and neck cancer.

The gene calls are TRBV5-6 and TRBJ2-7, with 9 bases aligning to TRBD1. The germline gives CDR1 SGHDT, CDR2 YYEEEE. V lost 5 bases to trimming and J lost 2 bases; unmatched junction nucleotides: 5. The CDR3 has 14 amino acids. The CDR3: CASSTGGKTYEQYF. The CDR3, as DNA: TGTGCCAGCAGTACAGGGGGCAAAACCTACGAGCAGTACTTC.

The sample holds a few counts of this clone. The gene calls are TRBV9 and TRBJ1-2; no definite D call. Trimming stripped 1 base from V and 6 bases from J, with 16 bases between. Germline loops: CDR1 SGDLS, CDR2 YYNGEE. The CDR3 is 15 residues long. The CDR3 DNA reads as TGTGCCAGCAGCGTATTATCCGGCGAGATGGATGGCTACACCTTC. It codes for CASSVLSGEMDGYTF.

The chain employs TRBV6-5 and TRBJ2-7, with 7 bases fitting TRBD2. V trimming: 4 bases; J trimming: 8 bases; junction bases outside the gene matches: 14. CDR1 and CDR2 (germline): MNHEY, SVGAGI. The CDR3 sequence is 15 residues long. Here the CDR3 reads CASSSGRGSTTKQYF. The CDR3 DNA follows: TGTGCCAGCAGTTCGGGGCGCGGGAGTACTACGAAGCAGTACTTC.

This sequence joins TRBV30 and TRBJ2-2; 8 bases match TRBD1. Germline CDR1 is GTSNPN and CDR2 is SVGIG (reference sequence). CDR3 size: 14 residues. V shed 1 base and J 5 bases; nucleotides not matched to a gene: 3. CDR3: CAWSAGGETGELFF. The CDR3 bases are TGTGCCTGGAGTGCAGGGGGCGAGACCGGGGAGCTGTTTTTT. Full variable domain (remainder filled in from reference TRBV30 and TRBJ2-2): SQTIHQWPATLVQPVGSPLSLECTVEGTSNPNLYWYRQAAGRGLQLLFYSVGIGQISSEVPQNLSASRPQDRQFILSSKKLLLSDSGFYLCAWSAGGETGELFFGEGSRLTVL.

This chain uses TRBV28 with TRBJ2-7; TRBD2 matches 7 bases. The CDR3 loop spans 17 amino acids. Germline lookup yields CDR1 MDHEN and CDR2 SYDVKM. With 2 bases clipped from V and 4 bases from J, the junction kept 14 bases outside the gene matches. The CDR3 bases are TGTGCCAGCAGTTTACCGCTCAGGGCGGGAGCGACGTACGAGCAGTACTTC. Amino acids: CASSLPLRAGATYEQYF.

The CDR3 region is CASMELRSYEQYF. Here the CDR3 DNA reads TGTGCCAGCATGGAGCTGAGATCCTACGAGCAGTACTTC. The gene calls are TRBV7-9 and TRBJ2-7, with no clear D. CDR3 size: 13 residues. Trimming stripped 7 bases from V and 1 base from J, with 11 bases between. Germline V gives CDR1 SEHNR, CDR2 FQNEAQ (reference sequence).